The 32 T cell receptor beta chains below come from one sample, sequenced in a study of cytomegalovirus exposure and HLA in healthy donors. PCR used 60 Vbeta primers and 13 Jbeta primers. Libraries were prepared by immunoSEQ multiplex PCR; TCRdb keeps only in-frame clonotypes and omits some of them. The sample has around 140,000 clones; roughly four fifths are singletons. The material sequenced was PBMCs. These receptors all come from a woman aged 35 to 49 in good health and CMV-seronegative.

The chain has TRBV4-3 and TRBJ2-1, with TRBD1 matching over 8 bases. The CDR3 is 17 residues long. The trim removed 0 bases at V and 4 bases at J, leaving 8 bases unmatched. The germline V gene encodes CDR1 LGHNA and CDR2 YSLEER. The CDR3 sequence: CASSQDPRTGRYNEQFF. The CDR3 DNA reads as TGCGCCAGCAGCCAAGATCCGCGGACAGGGAGGTACAATGAGCAGTTCTTC.

V and J are TRBV7-9 and TRBJ1-3, with 10 bases matching TRBD1. Germline assignment: CDR1 SEHNR and CDR2 FQNEAQ (reference sequence). The ends lost 4 bases at V and 0 bases at J; junction bases unmatched: 6. There are 17 residues in the CDR3. CDR3 in amino acids: CASSSGTGALSGNTIYF. CDR3 sequence (DNA): TGTGCCAGCAGCTCGGGGACAGGGGCTCTCTCTGGAAACACCATATATTTT. Complete variable domain (other parts from reference TRBV7-9 and TRBJ1-3): DTGVSQNPRHKITKRGQNVTFRCDPISEHNRLYWYRQTLGQGPEFLTYFQNEAQLEKSRLLSDRFSAERPKGSFSTLEIQRTEQGDSAMYLCASSSGTGALSGNTIYFGEGSWLTVV.

There are a few counts of this clone. J is TRBJ2-7 and V is TRBV14; TRBD1 matches at 10 bases. Trimming removed 2 bases from V and 3 bases from J; junction bases left unmatched: 7. CDR1 and CDR2 from the germline V gene are SGHDN and FVKESK. The CDR3 extends over 16 amino acids. The DNA for the CDR3 is TGTGCCAGCAGCCAACTCAGGACAGGGGGATTCTACGAGCAGTACTTC. It encodes CASSQLRTGGFYEQYF. The full variable domain, completed using reference TRBV14 and TRBJ2-7, is EAGVTQFPSHSVIEKGQTVTLRCDPISGHDNLYWYRRVMGKEIKFLLHFVKESKQDESGMPNNRFLAERTGGTYSTLKVQPAELEDSGVYFCASSQLRTGGFYEQYFGPGTRLTVT.

This clone was seen a few times. The chain links TRBV28 to TRBJ1-2; maybe TRBD1 (6 bases). Germline CDR1 MDHEN, CDR2 SYDVKM. The CDR3 extends over 11 amino acids. V lost 5 bases and J lost 8, with 9 bases in between. The DNA for the CDR3 is TGTGCCAGCAGTAACCAGGGGGGCTACACCTTC. Protein product: CASSNQGGYTF.

The V gene is TRBV4-2, the J gene TRBJ1-1, with D unresolved. V lost 1 base and J 5 bases, leaving 11 bases between the germline ends. The CDR3 extends over 14 amino acids. Germline loops: CDR1 LGHNA, CDR2 YNFKEQ. The CDR3 bases are TGTGCCAGCAGCCAAGCGAGGGATGGGACTGAAGCTTTCTTT. Amino acid sequence: CASSQARDGTEAFF.

This clone has only one observation. V is TRBV7-9 and J is TRBJ1-1; D unresolved. Trimming shortened V by 5 bases and J by 5 bases, and 6 bases separated the two germline ends. Germline values: CDR1 SEHNR, CDR2 FQNEAQ (reference sequence). This CDR3 has 11 amino acids. CDR3 nucleotides: TGTGCCAGCAGCAGCACGACTGAAGCTTTCTTT. Protein sequence: CASSSTTEAFF.

This clone is a singleton in its sample. This sequence joins TRBV19 and TRBJ2-5; 10 bases agree with TRBD1. This CDR3 region has 16 residues. Losses at the gene ends were 4 bases for V and 3 bases for J; bases not matched to a gene: 8. Germline V gives CDR1 LNHDA, CDR2 SQIVND (reference sequence). The CDR3, as DNA: TGTGCCAGTAGTAGAGGGCCCGGGACAGGGGAAGAGACCCAGTACTTC. Translation: CASSRGPGTGEETQYF.

V gene TRBV6-5 combines with J gene TRBJ1-5; D is unresolved. The V end was cut by 11 bases, the J end by 3 bases, with 14 bases between. CDR3 length: 13 residues. Germline V lookup: CDR1 MNHEY, CDR2 SVGAGI. The CDR3 sequence: CAAAKRDNQPQHF. The CDR3 coding sequence is TGTGCCGCAGCTAAGCGAGACAATCAGCCCCAGCATTTT.

The chain recombines TRBV7-9 with TRBJ2-7, with TRBD1 matching over 8 bases. The CDR3 consists of 15 residues. From germline, CDR1 is SEHNR and CDR2 FQNEAQ (reference sequence). V was clipped by 5 bases and J by 2 bases; unmatched bases: 8. The chain's CDR3 is CASSPYGTGPYEQYF. The CDR3 DNA reads as TGTGCCAGCAGCCCCTACGGGACAGGCCCCTACGAGCAGTACTTC.

The chain joins TRBV2 to TRBJ2-1; a weak D match, TRBD1 (6 bases). CDR1 and CDR2 (germline): SNHLY, FYNNEI. This CDR3 is 13 amino acids long. Trimming removed 11 bases from V and 0 bases from J, with 11 bases in between. The CDR3 nucleotides are TGTGCCGGCAACAGGGACTCCTACAATGAGCAGTTCTTC. This codes for CAGNRDSYNEQFF. The full variable domain, with the rest looked up from reference TRBV2 and TRBJ2-1, is EPEVTQTPSHQVTQMGQEVILRCVPISNHLYFYWYRQILGQKVEFLVSFYNNEISEKSEIFDDQFSVERPDGSNFTLKIRSTKLEDSAMYFCAGNRDSYNEQFFGPGTRLTVL.

The chain combines TRBV5-1 with TRBJ2-7; 12 bases are shared with TRBD2. This CDR3 has 16 amino acids. Germline V gives CDR1 SGHRS, CDR2 YFSETQ. The trim removed 1 base at V and 3 bases at J, leaving 5 bases unmatched. The CDR3 loop is CASSLLTSGSGYEQYF. In DNA, the CDR3 is TGCGCCAGCAGCTTGTTGACTAGCGGGAGCGGCTACGAGCAGTACTTC.

The rearrangement uses TRBV7-9 and TRBJ2-7; a possible D gene is TRBD1 (6 bases). V lost 1 base and J 2 bases, leaving 9 bases between the germline ends. Germline CDR1 reads SEHNR; CDR2 reads FQNEAQ (reference sequence). The CDR3 is made up of 14 amino acids. CDR3 protein: CASSLGGGTYEQYF. CDR3 nucleotides: TGTGCCAGCAGCTTAGGAGGGGGTACCTACGAGCAGTACTTC.

The chain links TRBV2 to TRBJ2-5; 7 positions agree with TRBD2. Germline V gene data show CDR1 as SNHLY and CDR2 as FYNNEI. This CDR3 contains 15 residues. Trimming took 3 bases from V and 5 from J; bases not matched to a gene: 9. The CDR3 DNA follows: TGTGCCAGCAGTGATAGAGCGGGAAGGGGTGAGACCCAGTACTTC. Its protein product is CASSDRAGRGETQYF.

The chain uses TRBV4-3 and TRBJ2-1, with 10 bases aligning to TRBD2. The J segment lost 0 bases and the V segment lost 0 bases, leaving 8 bases of the junction unmatched. Germline V gives CDR1 LGHNA, CDR2 YSLEER. The CDR3 is 19 amino acids. CDR3 loop: CASSQERLAGASSYNEQFF. DNA for the CDR3: TGCGCCAGCAGCCAAGAACGACTAGCGGGCGCTAGCTCCTACAATGAGCAGTTCTTC.

The rearrangement links TRBV2 to TRBJ2-5; the match to TRBD1 covers 9 bases. V trimming: 2 bases; J trimming: 1 base; junction bases outside the gene matches: 5. The germline V gene encodes CDR1 SNHLY and CDR2 FYNNEI. This CDR3 has 16 amino acids. The CDR3 DNA sequence: TGTGCCAGCAGTGAAAGCTGGGACAGGGTCCAAGAGACCCAGTACTTC. Amino acid sequence: CASSESWDRVQETQYF. Complete variable domain (other parts from reference TRBV2 and TRBJ2-5): EPEVTQTPSHQVTQMGQEVILRCVPISNHLYFYWYRQILGQKVEFLVSFYNNEISEKSEIFDDQFSVERPDGSNFTLKIRSTKLEDSAMYFCASSESWDRVQETQYFGPGTRLLVL.

The chain is built from TRBV5-1 and TRBJ2-2, with 10 nucleotides matching TRBD2. This CDR3 has 18 residues. Germline-derived CDR1 and CDR2 are SGHRS and YFSETQ. The V and J ends lost 0 bases and 6 bases, in that order; junction bases with no gene match: 11. Written as DNA, the CDR3 is TGCGCCAGCAGCTTGGCCCCAGCGGGAGGGCCGTTCGCCGGGGAGCTGTTTTTT. It yields the protein CASSLAPAGGPFAGELFF.

This clone appeared a few times. J is TRBJ2-2 and V is TRBV5-1, with TRBD2 matching 11 bases. Germline V CDR1 and CDR2: SGHRS, YFSETQ. The CDR3 loop spans 17 amino acids. Trimming at V came to 1 base and at J to 6 bases, leaving 8 bases not matched to a gene. DNA for the CDR3: TGCGCCAGCAGCTTGCCCCAACTAGCGGGAGCCTCCGGGGAGCTGTTTTTT. It encodes CASSLPQLAGASGELFF.

The chain is built from TRBV5-5 and TRBJ1-5; tentatively, D is TRBD1 (6 bases). Germline loops: CDR1 SGHKS, CDR2 YYEKEE (reference sequence). This CDR3 is built from 17 residues. Deletions cut 4 bases from V and 0 bases from J, with 17 bases between. CDR3 in DNA: TGTGCCAGCAGCCCAACCTGGACAGATTATAGCAATCAGCCCCAGCATTTT. It yields the protein CASSPTWTDYSNQPQHF.

The chain couples TRBV2 to TRBJ1-1, with 9 bases lining up with TRBD1. With 6 bases clipped from V and 4 bases from J, the junction kept 6 bases outside the gene matches. Germline CDR1 and CDR2: SNHLY and FYNNEI. The CDR3 runs to 14 residues. CDR3 amino acids: CASRGDRGVTEAFF. As DNA, the CDR3 is TGTGCCAGCAGGGGAGACAGGGGGGTCACTGAAGCTTTCTTT.

The chain joins TRBV28 to TRBJ2-5; TRBD1 matches 10 bases. The germline CDR1 and CDR2 sequences are MDHEN and SYDVKM. This CDR3 has 18 amino acids. J lost 5 bases, V lost 3 bases, and 15 bases had no gene match. The CDR3 loop reads CASSFPQSRDRGFETQYF. CDR3 coding DNA: TGTGCCAGCAGTTTTCCTCAGAGCCGGGACAGGGGTTTCGAGACCCAGTACTTC. Filled out from reference TRBV28 and TRBJ2-5, the complete variable domain reads DVKVTQSSRYLVKRTGEKVFLECVQDMDHENMFWYRQDPGLGLRLIYFSYDVKMKEKGDIPEGYSVSREKKERFSLILESASTNQTSMYLCASSFPQSRDRGFETQYFGPGTRLLVL.

The chain is built from TRBV28 and TRBJ2-2; 9 bases are shared with TRBD2. V dropped 6 bases and J dropped 0; count of bases not matched to a gene: 5. The CDR3 extends over 16 amino acids. Germline V gene sequence: CDR1 MDHEN, CDR2 SYDVKM. The CDR3 loop reads CASSPWTSANTGELFF. In DNA form, the CDR3 reads TGTGCCAGCAGCCCCTGGACTAGCGCGAACACCGGGGAGCTGTTTTTT.

The chain has TRBV19 and TRBJ2-1; no clear D gene. V dropped 9 bases and J dropped 8 bases, with 17 bases sitting between them. The CDR3 loop spans 13 amino acids. The germline V gene encodes CDR1 LNHDA and CDR2 SQIVND (reference sequence). The CDR3 DNA is TGTGCCAGCGCCCGTCTAGAATTAGATGAGCAGTTCTTC. Translation: CASARLELDEQFF.

This rearrangement joins TRBV5-4 to TRBJ2-7; D unresolved. CDR1 is SGHNT and CDR2 is YYREEE in the germline V gene (reference sequence). The V end was cut by 4 bases, the J end by 2 bases, with 10 bases between. CDR3 length: 13 amino acids. The DNA for the CDR3 is TGTGCCAGCAGCATCCCCAGGACCTACGAGCAGTACTTC. Translation: CASSIPRTYEQYF.

This chain links TRBV2 with TRBJ1-1; D is perhaps TRBD1 (5 bases). This CDR3 has 13 residues. Per germline, CDR1 SNHLY and CDR2 FYNNEI. Trimming stripped 8 bases from V and 0 bases from J, with 10 bases between. CDR3 nucleotide sequence: TGTGCCAGCTCCAGGGAAATGAACACTGAAGCTTTCTTT. It translates to CASSREMNTEAFF.

This chain joins TRBV7-9 and TRBJ1-2; tentatively, D is TRBD1 (6 bases). V was shortened by 5 bases and J by 6 bases, with 10 bases between the two germline ends. The germline CDR1 and CDR2 sequences are SEHNR and FQNEAQ (reference sequence). The CDR3 runs 12 residues. This chain's CDR3 is CASSQQGNGYTF. The CDR3 DNA reads TGTGCCAGCAGCCAACAGGGCAATGGCTACACCTTC. Supplemented by reference TRBV7-9 and TRBJ1-2, the full variable domain reads DTGVSQNPRHKITKRGQNVTFRCDPISEHNRLYWYRQTLGQGPEFLTYFQNEAQLEKSRLLSDRFSAERPKGSFSTLEIQRTEQGDSAMYLCASSQQGNGYTFGSGTRLTVV.

The V and J genes are TRBV7-2 and TRBJ2-7, with 10 bases identical to TRBD2. Germline V CDR1 and CDR2: SGHTA, FQGNSA. The CDR3 runs 16 residues. The trim removed 1 base at V and 4 bases at J, leaving 7 bases unmatched. The CDR3 reads CASSLELSSGSYEQYF. The CDR3 nucleotides are TGTGCCAGCAGCTTAGAGTTGTCTAGCGGGAGTTACGAGCAGTACTTC. The full variable domain, completed using reference TRBV7-2 and TRBJ2-7, is GAGVSQSPSNKVTEKGKDVELRCDPISGHTALYWYRQSLGQGLEFLIYFQGNSAPDKSGLPSDRFSAERTGGSVSTLTIQRTQQEDSAVYLCASSLELSSGSYEQYFGPGTRLTVT.

This sequence joins TRBV7-9 and TRBJ2-7, with a weak D call TRBD1 (6 bases). Deletions cut 1 base from V and 5 bases from J, with 9 bases between. The CDR3 contains 13 residues. CDR1 is SEHNR and CDR2 is FQNEAQ in the germline V gene (reference sequence). This CDR3 reads CASSLGGGHEQYF. The CDR3 bases are TGTGCCAGCAGCTTAGGTGGGGGCCACGAGCAGTACTTC.

In DNA form, the CDR3 reads TGTGCCAGCAGCTTAATCGCGGTCCAAGAGACCCAGTACTTC. This codes for CASSLIAVQETQYF. The V gene is TRBV7-2, the J gene TRBJ2-5; D gene uncertain. Trimming cost V 2 bases and J 1 base, with 8 bases left between them. The germline gives CDR1 SGHTA, CDR2 FQGNSA. The CDR3 is 14 amino acids.

This clone was observed a few times. CDR3 bases: TGTGCCAGCAGCCAGACAGGGAAGTTAGCCAAAAACATTCAGTACTTC. Protein sequence: CASSQTGKLAKNIQYF. The chain has TRBV13 and TRBJ2-4; the match to TRBD1 covers 7 bases. The CDR3 covers 16 residues. Germline trimming cut 5 bases from V and 0 bases from J; bases unmatched to any gene: 7. The germline V gene encodes CDR1 PRHDT and CDR2 FYEKMQ (reference sequence).

The chain employs TRBV7-6 and TRBJ1-2, with TRBD1 matching over 7 bases. CDR3 length equals 13 residues. V lost 5 bases and J lost 9; bases outside the gene matches: 9. The V gene's germline CDR1 is SGHVS and CDR2 FNYEAQ. Written as DNA, the CDR3 is TGTGCCAGCAGCCATGACAGGGCCCGAAGCTACACCTTC. Protein: CASSHDRARSYTF.

This clone was detected only once. DNA of the CDR3: TGCAGCGCCCCTGGCCGGGAGAGGGGTAATGAGCAGTTCTTC. This sequence encodes CSAPGRERGNEQFF. The gene calls are TRBV29-1 and TRBJ2-1; TRBD2 is a possible D gene (6 bases). The CDR3 extends over 14 amino acids. V was pared by 7 bases and J by 7 bases, with 20 bases between. CDR1 and CDR2 (germline): SQVTM, ANQGSEA.

The rearrangement joins TRBV19 to TRBJ1-5; D gene ambiguous. Germline V gene sequence: CDR1 LNHDA, CDR2 SQIVND (reference sequence). The CDR3 extends over 13 amino acids. V was shortened by 3 bases and J by 1 base, with 4 bases between the two germline ends. The CDR3, as DNA: TGTGCCAGTAGTATGGGCAGCAATCAGCCCCAGCATTTT. As protein: CASSMGSNQPQHF.